These 20 T cell receptor beta chains were sequenced from one sample in a study of CD8 T cells in ankylosing spondylitis. MiXCR, run by TCRdb on the 5' RACE reads, gives a single entry per CDR3 protein. The sample includes roughly 400,000 distinct CDR3 sequences, approximately 20% of them seen just once. General study points: What seemed typical of ankylosing spondylitis blood was a TCR beta motif built from fewer than ten highly homologous variants.

Antigens for these TCRs are unknown. Input material: blood, either unsorted or a sorted T cell fraction (not recorded which). These TCRs come from a male donor with ankylosing spondylitis.

The rearrangement links TRBV5-8 to TRBJ2-7; perhaps TRBD2 as D (5 bases). Trimming pared 1 base from V and 11 bases from J, leaving 16 bases between. Germline V gives CDR1 SGHTS, CDR2 YDEGEE. The CDR3 is made up of 13 amino acids. The CDR3 DNA sequence: TGTGCCAGCAGCTTGAGGTCCCCGGGATTGAAGTACTTC. Translation gives CASSLRSPGLKYF.

The chain uses TRBV12-3 or TRBV12-4 and TRBJ2-7, with TRBD2 identical over 9 bases. The length of the CDR3 is 16 residues. The junction had 10 bases not matched to a gene; V was cut back by 5 bases and J by 2 bases. The CDR3 protein is CASSLRASGTTYEQYF. The DNA of the CDR3 is TGTGCCAGCAGTCTAAGGGCTAGCGGGACTACCTACGAGCAGTACTTC.

The chain uses TRBV11-2 and TRBJ2-1, with 8 bases that match TRBD2. Germline CDR1 reads SGHAT; CDR2 reads FQNNGV. This CDR3 comprises 14 residues. V dropped 3 bases and J dropped 7; count of bases not matched to a gene: 5. The CDR3 nucleotides are TGTGCCAGCAGCTTGTTAGCGGGGATAAATGAGCAGTTCTTC. Amino acid sequence: CASSLLAGINEQFF.

The chain employs TRBV20-1 and TRBJ2-2; D is ambiguous. The V and J ends lost 2 bases and 5 bases respectively, with 9 bases between them. The CDR3 contains 13 residues. Germline CDR1 is DFQATT and CDR2 is SNEGSKA (reference sequence). CDR3 coding DNA: TGCAGTGCTAGATCCTACGGGACCGGGGAGCTGTTTTTT. This gives the protein CSARSYGTGELFF.

In its sample, this clonotype was seen a few times. V gene TRBV7-2 combines with J gene TRBJ2-5, with 9 nucleotides matching TRBD2. After removal of 4 bases from V and 5 bases from J, the junction contained 8 bases not matched to a gene. CDR3 length: 15 amino acids. Germline V gene lookup returns CDR1 SGHTA and CDR2 FQGNSA. The CDR3 nucleotides are TGTGCCAGCAGCTCACCGGGACTAGCTTGGGAGACCCAGTACTTC. Encoded protein: CASSSPGLAWETQYF.

The sample holds many counts of this clonotype. This chain links TRBV12-3 or TRBV12-4 with TRBJ2-3, with 13 positions matching TRBD2. The V segment lost 3 bases and the J segment 1 base; nucleotides outside the gene matches: 4. There are 17 residues in the CDR3. The CDR3 sequence: CASSFLLAGGGTDTQYF. The CDR3 DNA reads as TGTGCCAGCAGTTTTCTACTAGCGGGAGGGGGCACAGATACGCAGTATTTT.

This clonotype was seen only a few times. J is TRBJ2-7 and V is TRBV6-2 or TRBV6-3; TRBD1 aligns across 7 bases. Germline trimming cut 6 bases from V and 4 bases from J; bases unmatched to any gene: 12. Germline CDR1 MNHEY, CDR2 SVGEGT. The CDR3 extends over 15 amino acids. The CDR3 reads CASSRTAQGEYEQYF. Written as DNA, the CDR3 is TGTGCCAGCAGCCGTACCGCCCAGGGGGAGTACGAGCAGTACTTC.

This clonotype appeared a single time. This chain connects TRBV7-9 to TRBJ2-5, with TRBD2 matching over 9 bases. The germline CDR1 and CDR2 sequences are SEHNR and FQNEAQ (reference sequence). J was trimmed by 5 bases and V by 5 bases; bases with no gene match: 12. The CDR3 is made up of 16 amino acids. This chain's CDR3 is CASSPGVAGAPETQYF. As DNA, the CDR3 is TGTGCCAGCAGCCCCGGGGTAGCGGGAGCCCCGGAGACCCAGTACTTC.

The V gene is TRBV27, the J gene TRBJ1-5; 9 bases agree with TRBD1. The CDR3 loop spans 15 amino acids. CDR1 and CDR2 from the germline V gene are MNHEY and SMNVEV (reference sequence). Unmatched junction bases numbered 11, after V lost 5 bases and J lost 9 bases. This CDR3 is CASSPRGTGFSPQHF. In DNA form, the CDR3 reads TGTGCCAGCAGTCCGCGCGGGACAGGGTTCTCGCCCCAGCATTTT.

In this sample, this clonotype turned up a few times. This rearrangement joins TRBV5-1 to TRBJ2-2; TRBD1 is a possible D gene (5 bases). V lost 0 bases, J lost 6 bases, and 12 bases lay in between. This CDR3 spans 15 amino acids. Germline V gene sequence: CDR1 SGHRS, CDR2 YFSETQ. CDR3 DNA: TGCGCCAGCAGCTTGGAGCCAGCCAGGGCCGGGGAGCTGTTTTTT. Protein sequence: CASSLEPARAGELFF.

The chain employs TRBV7-2 and TRBJ1-4; D remains ambiguous. The germline V gene encodes CDR1 SGHTA and CDR2 FQGNSA. The CDR3 spans 14 residues. The V and J ends lost 5 bases and 3 bases respectively, with 10 bases between them. The CDR3 region has the DNA TGTGCCAGCAGCGCGCGGACCTCTAATGAAAAACTGTTTTTT. This sequence encodes CASSARTSNEKLFF. The full variable domain, in which reference TRBV7-2 and TRBJ1-4 provide the parts outside the CDR3, is GAGVSQSPSNKVTEKGKDVELRCDPISGHTALYWYRQSLGQGLEFLIYFQGNSAPDKSGLPSDRFSAERTGGSVSTLTIQRTQQEDSAVYLCASSARTSNEKLFFGSGTQLSVL.

The gene calls are TRBV11-1 and TRBJ2-1; 11 nucleotides align to TRBD2. The J segment lost 2 bases and the V segment lost 5 bases, leaving 11 bases of the junction unmatched. Germline CDR1 SGHAT, CDR2 FQDESV (reference sequence). The CDR3 length is 18 residues. CDR3 sequence reads: CASSTWTSGRLAYNEQFF. In DNA form, the CDR3 reads TGTGCCAGCAGCACCTGGACTAGCGGGCGACTAGCCTACAATGAGCAGTTCTTC.

The V call is TRBV2, the J call TRBJ1-2; D is unresolved. Trimming removed 8 bases at V and 2 bases at J, with 9 bases between. This CDR3 comprises 12 residues. Per germline, CDR1 SNHLY and CDR2 FYNNEI. CDR3 in DNA: TGTGCCAGCGGCGAAAGAAACTATGGCTACACCTTC. This gives the protein CASGERNYGYTF.

The CDR3 sequence is CASSEPTNREGHTEAFF. CDR3 DNA: TGCGCCAGCAGCGAACCTACCAACAGGGAAGGGCACACTGAAGCTTTCTTT. The rearrangement links TRBV5-1 to TRBJ1-1; possible D gene TRBD1, 6 bases. Looked up from germline, CDR1 is SGHRS and CDR2 is YFSETQ. CDR3 length: 17 amino acids. The V end lost 4 bases, the J end lost 3 bases, and 22 bases lay between the germline ends.

The chain recombines TRBV7-2 with TRBJ2-3; possible D gene TRBD2, 6 bases. The CDR3 runs 15 residues. With 1 base removed from V and 1 base from J, the gap between germline ends came to 9 bases. CDR1 and CDR2 from the germline V gene are SGHTA and FQGNSA. This CDR3 reads CASSLVSSGTDTQYF. DNA of the CDR3: TGTGCCAGCAGCTTAGTTTCTAGCGGCACAGATACGCAGTATTTT.

This clonotype has just a few counts. V gene TRBV12-3 or TRBV12-4 combines with J gene TRBJ2-5; 8 positions agree with TRBD1. The CDR3 is 16 amino acids. After removal of 5 bases from V and 6 bases from J, the junction contained 14 bases not matched to a gene. The CDR3 spells CASSPRDRQGLQTQYF. The CDR3 DNA follows: TGTGCCAGCAGTCCCAGGGACAGGCAGGGACTGCAGACCCAGTACTTC.

The J gene is TRBJ2-2, the V gene TRBV5-1; 9 positions match TRBD1. CDR3 length: 15 residues. With 4 bases clipped from V and 6 bases from J, the junction kept 7 bases outside the gene matches. The germline V gene has CDR1 SGHRS and CDR2 YFSETQ. The DNA of the CDR3 is TGCGCCAGCAGCGCCGATCGACAGGGGGCCGGGGAGCTGTTTTTT. Its translation: CASSADRQGAGELFF.

This clonotype was detected many times. The chain has TRBV25-1 and TRBJ1-2; 8 bases line up with TRBD1. This CDR3 is 16 amino acids long. Germline V gene data show CDR1 as MGHDK and CDR2 as SYGVNS. The trim removed 5 bases at V and 3 bases at J, leaving 11 bases unmatched. The CDR3 DNA is TGTGCCAGCAGTTCCCCTCCAGGACAGGGTTACTATGGCTACACCTTC. This codes for CASSSPPGQGYYGYTF.

The rearrangement uses TRBV6-1 and TRBJ2-7; possible D gene TRBD1, 7 bases. Germline CDR1 and CDR2: MNHNS and SASEGT. The germline V and J ends were trimmed by 6 bases and 2 bases, with 17 bases remaining between them. The CDR3 has 15 residues. The CDR3 region is CASRPDREETYEQYF. The CDR3 bases are TGTGCCAGCAGACCCGACAGGGAGGAGACCTACGAGCAGTACTTC.

This clonotype was counted a few times. The chain links TRBV7-8 to TRBJ1-5; 8 bases agree with TRBD1. Trimming cost V 2 bases and J 4 bases; bases outside gene matches: 4. Germline-derived CDR1 and CDR2 are SGHVS and FQNEAQ. The CDR3 sequence is 15 residues long. CDR3: CASSLRDRLNQPQHF. The CDR3 DNA reads TGTGCCAGCAGCTTAAGGGACAGGCTGAATCAGCCCCAGCATTTT.